This T cell receptor beta chain derives from a study of T cells in women clearing cervical HPV infection. As for this clone: Its antigen is unidentified. Sequencing ends 3 residues short of the CDR3 end; the germline J gene provides the rest.

Germline CDR1 and CDR2: LNHDA and SQIVND (reference sequence). V lost 5 bases to trimming and J lost 3 bases, with 14 bases between them. This CDR3 has 14 amino acids. The study's findings and limits: Each sample's T-cell count was unknown, possibly confounding richness. Repertoire richness, not evenness, was significantly elevated in CIN3+ cases versus controls.

TCR beta CDR3 amplified by multiplex PCR from roughly 1,300 ng genomic DNA. The assay was immunoSEQ multiplex PCR, and TCRdb's table has in-frame clones only and misses some. This repertoire includes around 39,000 clones. The V and J genes are TRBV19 and TRBJ2-7; D perhaps matches TRBD1 (6 bases). The sample was blood buffy coat. The receptor comes from a woman aged 18 to 75 with a cervical HPV16 infection that either progressed to CIN3+ or cleared (not recorded which). CDR3: CASSPRTDNYEQYF. The CDR3 bases that were read are TGTGCCAGTAGTCCCAGGACAGACAACTACGAG.